A single sample is the source of the 14 T cell receptor beta chains below, sequenced in a study of read filtering for tumor transcriptome and immune sequencing. This library used roughly 0.4 ug RNA and molecular barcoded adaptors spanning alpha/delta and beta/gamma chains. MiXCR, applied by TCRdb to the reads, yields one record per CDR3 protein. The sample holds tens of thousands of distinct CDR3 sequences; roughly 20% are singletons and the top ten take approximately 16%. The sequenced material came from a population of CD138-negative cells sorted from bone marrow. Source of these receptors: a donor at least 40 years old with multiple myeloma.

This clonotype was seen at least ten times. V gene TRBV20-1 combines with J gene TRBJ2-3, with D perhaps matching TRBD1 (5 bases). The CDR3 length is 14 residues. CDR1 is DFQATT, CDR2 SNEGSKA, per germline (reference sequence). Deletions cut 0 bases from V and 4 bases from J, with 11 bases between. The chain's CDR3 is CSARDFGAADTQYF. The CDR3 DNA is TGCAGTGCTAGAGATTTTGGGGCCGCAGATACGCAGTATTTT.

In its sample, this clonotype was seen a few times. The chain is built from TRBV10-3 and TRBJ2-3; 9 bases are shared with TRBD2. With V trimmed by 7 bases and J by 3 bases, 8 bases remained unmatched. Germline values: CDR1 ENHRY, CDR2 SYGVKD. The CDR3 is 15 residues long. CDR3 bases: TGTGCCATCAATAATGCGGGGGGGCTGACAGATACGCAGTATTTT. Translated: CAINNAGGLTDTQYF.

By sample fraction, this clonotype is medium-sized. The chain has TRBV20-1 and TRBJ2-1; D gene uncertain. The CDR3 spans 10 residues. V was pared by 3 bases and J by 9 bases, with 6 bases between. The germline V gene encodes CDR1 DFQATT and CDR2 SNEGSKA (reference sequence). The CDR3, as DNA: TGCAGTGCTAGTGATCTTGAGCAGTTCTTC. Translating it yields CSASDLEQFF.

This clonotype showed up many times. V gene TRBV12-3 or TRBV12-4 combines with J gene TRBJ2-2, with D hard to call. The CDR3 is 15 amino acids. The V end was cut by 3 bases, the J end by 2 bases, with 10 bases between. The CDR3 loop reads CASSFERINTGELFF. The CDR3 coding sequence is TGTGCCAGCAGTTTCGAAAGGATCAACACCGGGGAGCTGTTTTTT.

This clonotype occurred many times. The genes are TRBV28 and TRBJ1-2; D unresolved. CDR3 length equals 14 residues. CDR1 and CDR2 (germline): MDHEN, SYDVKM. The ends were cut back, 3 bases at V and 2 bases at J, with 10 bases in the middle. CDR3 amino acids: CASSFITTNYGYTF. DNA of the CDR3: TGTGCCAGCAGTTTCATAACAACGAACTATGGCTACACCTTC.

This clonotype was detected only a few times. V usage is TRBV20-1 and J usage is TRBJ1-2; D is unresolved. The CDR3 is made up of 14 amino acids. Per germline, CDR1 DFQATT and CDR2 SNEGSKA (reference sequence). V was shortened by 1 base and J by 7 bases, with 16 bases between the two germline ends. CDR3 region: CSARGRAPEPGYTF. DNA for the CDR3: TGCAGTGCTAGAGGCCGGGCCCCGGAACCTGGCTACACCTTC.

Points on this clonotype: A much larger clonotype is one base distant, so this may be a read error. The chain is built from TRBV7-8 and TRBJ1-1, with D unclear. Germline lookup yields CDR1 SGHVS and CDR2 FQNEAQ. The CDR3 length is 13 residues. Between the trimmed V and J ends, which lost 0 bases and 5 bases, there was a span of 7 bases. CDR3 nucleotides: TGTGCCAGCAGCTTAGCCTGGCGGACTGAAGCTTTCTTT. Amino acid sequence: CASSLAWRTEAFF.

Regarding this clonotype: This sequence may be a read error, since a much larger clone differs from it by one base. The chain couples TRBV29-1 to TRBJ2-2; 7 nucleotides agree with TRBD2. CDR1 and CDR2 from the germline V gene are SQVTM and ANQGSEA. CDR3 length: 13 residues. CDR3 amino acids: CSVEVIRSGELSF. Here the CDR3 DNA reads TGCAGCGTTGAAGTGATTAGGAGCGGGGAGCTGTCTTTT.

This clonotype has at least ten counts. The gene calls are TRBV6-5 and TRBJ2-3; no firm D call. The V and J ends lost 6 bases and 0 bases respectively, with 10 bases between them. The CDR3 spans 14 residues. CDR1 is MNHEY and CDR2 is SVGAGI in the germline V gene. The CDR3 DNA reads as TGTGCCAGCAGCGACGGACCTAGCACAGATACGCAGTATTTT. Translation gives CASSDGPSTDTQYF.

The table lists this clonotype with a few counts. This may arise from a read error, as a much more abundant clone is one base away. This CDR3 is missing its conserved last phenylalanine or tryptophan, likely due to a read error. The chain's CDR3 is CASRTGSEAFL. In DNA, the CDR3 is TGTGCCAGCAGAACAGGGTCTGAAGCTTTCCTT. This chain connects TRBV6-2 or TRBV6-3 to TRBJ1-1; D may be TRBD1 (6 bases). Germline V gene sequence: CDR1 MNHEY, CDR2 SVGEGT. This CDR3 region has 11 residues. The V gene lost 6 bases and the J gene lost 6 bases, with 8 bases spanning the gap.

Details on this clonotype: The conserved phenylalanine or tryptophan normally closing the CDR3 is absent here, so this likely arose from a read error. The CDR3 is CASRASGGASETQYL. In nucleotides, the CDR3 is TGTGCCAGCAGGGCTAGCGGGGGGGCCAGCGAGACCCAGTACCTC. The rearrangement uses TRBV7-2 and TRBJ2-5; 12 nucleotides line up with TRBD2. V trimming: 6 bases; J trimming: 5 bases; junction bases outside the gene matches: 7. This CDR3 is built from 15 residues. The germline V gene encodes CDR1 SGHTA and CDR2 FQGNSA.

This clonotype was seen more than once but under ten times. The V gene is TRBV9, the J gene TRBJ2-1; D may be TRBD2 (6 bases). Per germline, CDR1 SGDLS and CDR2 YYNGEE. The germline V and J ends were trimmed by 2 bases and 7 bases, with 13 bases remaining between them. The CDR3 sequence is 14 residues long. CDR3 in amino acids: CASSVSGVQNEQFF. CDR3 nucleotide sequence: TGTGCCAGCAGCGTGTCGGGAGTTCAAAATGAGCAGTTCTTC. Complete variable domain (other parts from reference TRBV9 and TRBJ2-1): DSGVTQTPKHLITATGQRVTLRCSPRSGDLSVYWYQQSLDQGLQFLIQYYNGEERAKGNILERFSAQQFPDLHSELNLSSLELGDSALYFCASSVSGVQNEQFFGPGTRLTVL.

The table lists this clonotype with many counts. This chain uses TRBV27 with TRBJ2-5; D may correspond to TRBD1 or TRBD2 (5 bases each). This CDR3 contains 15 residues. Trimming cost V 6 bases and J 1 base, with 15 bases left between them. Germline-derived CDR1 and CDR2 are MNHEY and SMNVEV (reference sequence). The CDR3 DNA sequence: TGTGCCAGCAGCAATCTGGGGGACCCCCAAGAGACCCAGTACTTC. Its translation is CASSNLGDPQETQYF.

This chain joins TRBV5-4 and TRBJ2-3; TRBD2 matches 7 bases. The CDR3 extends over 16 amino acids. The germline CDR1 and CDR2 sequences are SGHNT and YYREEE (reference sequence). Trimming took 4 bases from V and 1 from J; bases not matched to a gene: 9. The CDR3 nucleotides read TGTGCCAGCAGCACCCGGACTAGGGCAGGCACAGATACGCAGTATTTT. Translated, it gives CASSTRTRAGTDTQYF. The full variable domain, rest sourced from reference TRBV5-4 and TRBJ2-3, is ETGVTQSPTHLIKTRGQQVTLRCSSQSGHNTVSWYQQALGQGPQFIFQYYREEENGRGNFPPRFSGLQFPNYSSELNVNALELDDSALYLCASSTRTRAGTDTQYFGPGTRLTVL.